These 6 T cell receptor beta chains were all obtained from the same sample, sequenced in a study of blood T cell repertoires in COVID-19. TCRdb keeps only in-frame clones here, not all; method: immunoSEQ multiplex PCR. The sample holds hundreds of thousands of clones, just over 85% seen once. The sequencing input was PBMCs or T cells enriched from blood (not recorded which). The receptors here all came from a man between 18 and 29 years old who had recovered from COVID-19.

This clone was observed many times. V is TRBV4-2 and J is TRBJ2-3, with a tentative D call TRBD2 (6 bases). There are 15 residues in the CDR3. The V gene's germline CDR1 is LGHNA and CDR2 YNFKEQ. V lost 4 bases, J lost 3 bases, and 14 bases lay in between. CDR3 region: CASSRSGEVTDTQYF. For the CDR3, the DNA is TGTGCCAGCAGCCGTTCGGGAGAGGTAACAGATACGCAGTATTTT.

This clone occurred a few times. This chain connects TRBV5-4 to TRBJ1-6; 9 bases match TRBD1. The CDR3 has 16 amino acids. Germline CDR1 SGHNT, CDR2 YYREEE (reference sequence). V lost 0 bases to trimming and J lost 10 bases; unmatched junction nucleotides: 8. The CDR3 spells CASSLDPDRGGSPLHF. The CDR3 DNA follows: TGTGCCAGCAGCTTGGACCCGGACAGGGGAGGGTCACCCCTCCACTTT.

This clone showed up just a few times. This chain links TRBV5-1 with TRBJ2-2, with D perhaps TRBD2 (5 bases). In germline, CDR1 is SGHRS, CDR2 YFSETQ. This CDR3 has 14 residues. Trimming shortened V by 2 bases and J by 6 bases, and 11 bases separated the two germline ends. In DNA, the CDR3 is TGCGCCAGCAGCTTAGAAACTAGGGCCGGGGAGCTGTTTTTT. Translation gives CASSLETRAGELFF.

J is TRBJ2-7 and V is TRBV27; perhaps TRBD2 as D (5 bases). The germline V and J ends were trimmed by 7 bases and 9 bases, with 10 bases remaining between them. The CDR3 runs 10 residues. Germline V gene lookup returns CDR1 MNHEY and CDR2 SMNVEV (reference sequence). In nucleotides, the CDR3 is TGTGCCAGCACCCTAGCTGTGCAGTACTTC. As protein: CASTLAVQYF.

The chain links TRBV5-1 to TRBJ1-2, with a tentative D call TRBD1 (5 bases). CDR3 length: 15 amino acids. V shed 0 bases and J shed 6 bases, with 15 bases lying between them. Germline values: CDR1 SGHRS, CDR2 YFSETQ. CDR3 region: CASSLGMEGRDGYTF. CDR3 nucleotides: TGCGCCAGCAGCTTGGGCATGGAGGGGCGAGATGGCTACACCTTC.

This chain joins TRBV30 and TRBJ2-6; 8 bases map to TRBD1. CDR1 is GTSNPN, CDR2 SVGIG, per germline (reference sequence). V was pared by 6 bases and J by 0 bases, with 7 bases of the junction left unmatched. The CDR3 length is 16 residues. The CDR3 loop reads CACPGTGSSGANVLTF. In DNA form, the CDR3 reads TGTGCCTGTCCTGGGACAGGTAGCTCTGGGGCCAACGTCCTGACTTTC.